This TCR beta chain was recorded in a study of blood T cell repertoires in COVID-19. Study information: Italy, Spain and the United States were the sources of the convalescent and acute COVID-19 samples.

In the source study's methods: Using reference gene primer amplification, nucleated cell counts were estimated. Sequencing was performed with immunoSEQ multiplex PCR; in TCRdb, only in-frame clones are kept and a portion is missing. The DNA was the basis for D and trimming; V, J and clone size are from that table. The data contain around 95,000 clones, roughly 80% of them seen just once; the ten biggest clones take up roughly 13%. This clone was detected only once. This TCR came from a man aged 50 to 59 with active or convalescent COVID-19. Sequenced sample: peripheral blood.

CDR3: CASARQGNTEAFF. The CDR3 DNA sequence: TGTGCCAGCGCAAGACAGGGCAACACTGAAGCTTTCTTT. This chain uses TRBV7-3 with TRBJ1-1, with TRBD1 matching 7 bases. J lost 2 bases, V lost 8 bases, and 5 bases had no gene match. The CDR3 is made up of 13 amino acids. Looked up from germline, CDR1 is SGHTA and CDR2 is FQGTGA.